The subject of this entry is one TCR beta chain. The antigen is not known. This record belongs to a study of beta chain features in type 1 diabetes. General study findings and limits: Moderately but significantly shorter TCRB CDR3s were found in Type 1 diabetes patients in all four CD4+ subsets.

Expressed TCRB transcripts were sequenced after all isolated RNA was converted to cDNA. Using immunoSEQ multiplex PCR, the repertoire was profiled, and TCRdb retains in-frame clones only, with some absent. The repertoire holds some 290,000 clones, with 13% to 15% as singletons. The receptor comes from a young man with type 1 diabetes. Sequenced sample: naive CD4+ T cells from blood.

The CDR3 DNA is TGTGCCAGCAGCCTGCCTGGGCAGGGGAAGGCCGGGGAGCTGTTTTTT. It is translated as CASSLPGQGKAGELFF. The rearrangement joins TRBV7-9 to TRBJ2-2, with D tentatively TRBD1 (6 bases). V lost 5 bases and J 6 bases, leaving 19 bases between the germline ends. Germline loops: CDR1 SEHNR, CDR2 FQNEAQ (reference sequence). The CDR3 consists of 16 residues. Filled out from reference TRBV7-9 and TRBJ2-2, the complete variable domain reads DTGVSQNPRHKITKRGQNVTFRCDPISEHNRLYWYRQTLGQGPEFLTYFQNEAQLEKSRLLSDRFSAERPKGSFSTLEIQRTEQGDSAMYLCASSLPGQGKAGELFFGEGSRLTVL.